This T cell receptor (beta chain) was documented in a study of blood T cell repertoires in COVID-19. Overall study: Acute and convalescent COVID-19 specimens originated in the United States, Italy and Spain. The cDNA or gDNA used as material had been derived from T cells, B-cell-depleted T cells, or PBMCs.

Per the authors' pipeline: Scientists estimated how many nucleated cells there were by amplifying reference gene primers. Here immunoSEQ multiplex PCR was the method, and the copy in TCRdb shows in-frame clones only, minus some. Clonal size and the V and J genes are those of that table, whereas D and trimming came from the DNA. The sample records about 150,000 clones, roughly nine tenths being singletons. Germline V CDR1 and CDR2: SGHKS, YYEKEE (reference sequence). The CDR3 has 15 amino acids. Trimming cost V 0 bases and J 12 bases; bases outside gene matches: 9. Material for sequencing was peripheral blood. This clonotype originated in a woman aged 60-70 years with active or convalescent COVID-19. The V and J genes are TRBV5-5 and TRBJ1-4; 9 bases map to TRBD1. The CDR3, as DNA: TGTGCCAGCAGCTTGGGGGGGACAGGGAAAGACGAACTGTTTTTT. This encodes CASSLGGTGKDELFF.